This TCR beta chain was sequenced in a study of T cell responses to AZD1222 COVID-19 vaccine (dated by TCRdb to the early 2020s). Looking at the study overall: AZD1222 recipients given second doses at about 4 weeks or at about 12 weeks were pooled, since spike-specific TCR depth and breadth were not found to differ between the two schedules. TCR sequencing covered more than 230 trial participants: 207 given two doses of AZD1222 and 26 given two doses of MenACWY control vaccine. Trial participants were enrolled into age subgroups of 18-55, 56-69 and 70-plus years, which contained about 150, 27 and 61 TCR-sequenced participants, respectively.

The CDR3 regions of human TCRbeta chains were subjected to immunosequencing. Under the source paper's analysis protocol: Repertoire TCRs were matched against a reference library of SARS-CoV-2-specific TCRs generated with the MIRA antigen-specificity platform. Breadth was defined as the fraction of unique TCRs that were SARS-CoV-2-associated, and depth was defined as the fraction of total T cells that were SARS-CoV-2-associated. Each spike-specific TCR was assigned to its reactive spike region and to a CD4 or CD8 class using the MIRA data. Log10-transformed breadth and depth values were compared by one-way ANOVA with Sidak's multiple comparisons tests. Here the immuneACCESS table is served through TCRdb, limited to in-frame sequences with V and J called. Missing clones are a known gap in these copies; in checked studies unresolved V genes cover under half, and the rest lacks a known reason. V, J and clone size are those of that table, while D and trimming were read from the DNA. This sample holds more than 110,000 clones; over 85% were observed only once. The leading ten clones occupy just over 5.5% of the sample.

The CDR3 contains 15 residues, cysteine and phenylalanine counted. Only the CDR3 region is kept as DNA, spanning 45 bases read in frame from base 1. Based on the germline V gene (reference sequence), the CDR1 and CDR2 sequences are SGHNT and YYREEE. Trimming takes 3 bases from V and 2 bases from J, and the germline ends sit 14 bases apart. A single count supports this clone. Its antigen is currently not known. Base qualities are not recorded, but no much larger clone differs from it by a single base. The time point label here, explained by the study, means: baseline before first vaccination. Vaccinee samples came from UK trials COV001 and COV002, including a single-blind randomized controlled phase 2/3 trial of AZD1222 (ChAdOx1 nCoV-19) in healthy adults. For TCRbeta chain sequencing, PBMC samples from trial participants were taken at day 0 and at day 28 after the second dose. Overall results and qualifications from the work: Reportedly, close to half of the unique spike-specific TCRs recognized epitopes lying outside the regions that are mutated in the B.1.351 and B.1.1.7 variants. Because no day 14 peak-response samples were available, repertoires were characterized only after the peak T cell response. Participants were mostly white British and included more females than males, and it was suggested by the authors that clonal diversity may have been underestimated. In the small 56-69-year group, the increase in depth fell short of significance, most likely because of low power. Conclusions about previously exposed vaccinees are limited, since just 6 or 7 AZD1222 recipients were seropositive for SARS-CoV-2 at baseline. Spike-specific TCR breadth and depth rose significantly after two AZD1222 doses compared with day 0 and with MenACWY recipients. CD4 TCRs associated with the vaccine covered the entire spike protein, and the dominant responses were in regions 160-218 and 743-854.

This TCR was recovered from an adult in good health. The sample was peripheral blood, taken on day 0 of AZD1222 vaccination. Recombination linked TRBV5-4 to TRBJ1-1; there is no confident call for the D gene. The CDR3 loop reads CASSSLRSGNTEAFF. The DNA sequence is TGTGCCAGCAGCTCCTTGCGGAGCGGTAACACTGAAGCTTTCTTT.